The 13 T cell receptor beta chains below all came from one sample that was sequenced in a study of beta chain features in type 1 diabetes. Findings and limits, study-wide: Moderate but significant shortening of TCRB CDR3s was recorded in all four CD4+ subsets from Type 1 diabetes patients.

Their antigens are not known. Since all of the isolated RNA was reverse transcribed, expressed TCRB transcripts were what got sequenced. Data came from immunoSEQ multiplex PCR; TCRdb stores just in-frame clones and leaves some out. This repertoire shows about 340,000 clones, about a tenth found once; its top ten account for about 1%. Sequenced sample: central memory CD4+ T cells from blood. The receptor source for this set is a man aged 30 to 39 with type 1 diabetes.

Concerning this clone: At one end, the junction sequence differs from germline, possibly due to a read error. This chain uses TRBV5-4 with TRBJ1-6; tentative D call: TRBD1 (5 bases). The CDR3 is made up of 15 amino acids. CDR1 is SGHNT and CDR2 is YYREEE in the germline V gene (reference sequence). CDR3 residues: CASSQEQGHNSPLHF. DNA for the CDR3: TGCGCCAGCAGCCAAGAGCAGGGCCATAATTCACCCCTCCACTTT.

Only one count was recorded for this clone. This may be a read error: a much more frequent sequence differs by one nucleotide. The genes are TRBV7-9 and TRBJ2-5; D uncertain. CDR3 length equals 11 residues. The V end was cut by 8 bases, the J end by 1 base, with 5 bases between. The germline V gene has CDR1 SEHNR and CDR2 FQNEAQ (reference sequence). CDR3 loop: CASGSQETQYF. CDR3 bases: TGTGCCAGCGGCAGCCAAGAGACCCAGTACTTC.

This clone was detected a few times. The chain is built from TRBV6-1 and TRBJ2-3; D is ambiguous. Trimming stripped 1 base from V and 2 bases from J, with 4 bases between. CDR3 length: 13 amino acids. Germline lookup yields CDR1 MNHNS and CDR2 SASEGT. The CDR3, as DNA: TGTGCCAGCAGTGAAGGGACCACAGATACGCAGTATTTT. It codes for CASSEGTTDTQYF.

The rearrangement joins TRBV7-2 to TRBJ1-2; a weak D match, TRBD1 (5 bases). V lost 1 base, J lost 1 base, and 13 bases lay in between. CDR1 SGHTA and CDR2 FQGNSA come from the germline V gene. The CDR3 spans 16 residues. For the CDR3, the DNA is TGTGCCAGCAGCTTAGAGGGACCGCCCAATAACTATGGCTACACCTTC. Amino acids: CASSLEGPPNNYGYTF.

The chain has TRBV5-1 and TRBJ1-2; D is ambiguous. Germline lookup yields CDR1 SGHRS and CDR2 YFSETQ. V shed 0 bases and J shed 0 bases, with 9 bases lying between them. The CDR3 runs 15 residues. CDR3 residues: CASSLGVAANYGYTF. The CDR3, as DNA: TGCGCCAGCAGCTTGGGCGTAGCAGCTAACTATGGCTACACCTTC.

This clone was detected only a few times. The chain links TRBV11-3 to TRBJ2-1, with TRBD2 matching over 10 bases. The CDR3 runs 15 residues. CDR1 and CDR2 (germline): SGHNT, YENEEA. After removal of 5 bases from V and 5 bases from J, the junction contained 6 bases not matched to a gene. As DNA, the CDR3 is TGTGCCAGCAGCCGCACTAGCGGGGCCAACAATGAGCAGTTCTTC. It encodes CASSRTSGANNEQFF.

This clone was observed a few times. The chain combines TRBV7-2 with TRBJ2-3, with D unresolved. CDR3 length equals 15 residues. The germline V gene encodes CDR1 SGHTA and CDR2 FQGNSA. The ends were cut back, 2 bases at V and 4 bases at J, with 13 bases in the middle. The CDR3 here is CASSLKVGSADTQYF. The CDR3 DNA reads as TGTGCCAGCAGCTTAAAGGTGGGGTCTGCAGATACGCAGTATTTT. The whole variable domain, filled in from reference TRBV7-2 and TRBJ2-3, reads GAGVSQSPSNKVTEKGKDVELRCDPISGHTALYWYRQSLGQGLEFLIYFQGNSAPDKSGLPSDRFSAERTGGSVSTLTIQRTQQEDSAVYLCASSLKVGSADTQYFGPGTRLTVL.

This clone showed up just a few times. This chain joins TRBV28 and TRBJ2-5, with 7 bases aligning to TRBD2. Germline CDR1 reads MDHEN; CDR2 reads SYDVKM. V trimming: 2 bases; J trimming: 5 bases; junction bases outside the gene matches: 5. This CDR3 region has 14 residues. This CDR3 is CASSLPGRGETQYF. For the CDR3, the DNA is TGTGCCAGCAGTTTACCAGGGCGGGGGGAGACCCAGTACTTC.

The chain is built from TRBV18 and TRBJ2-7; TRBD1 matches at 7 bases. J was trimmed by 6 bases and V by 3 bases; bases with no gene match: 5. CDR1 KGHSH and CDR2 LQKENI come from the germline V gene. The CDR3 loop spans 13 amino acids. The CDR3 loop reads CASSPGTAREQYF. CDR3 bases: TGTGCCAGCTCACCTGGGACAGCTCGCGAGCAGTACTTC.

This clone was counted between two and nine times. The chain recombines TRBV6-5 with TRBJ2-5; a possible D gene is TRBD1 (5 bases). Deletions cut 6 bases from V and 2 bases from J, with 13 bases between. Looked up from germline, CDR1 is MNHEY and CDR2 is SVGAGI. The CDR3 spans 14 residues. The CDR3 DNA follows: TGTGCCAGCAGCCCAGTGACAGAACAAGAGACCCAGTACTTC. This translates into CASSPVTEQETQYF.

This clone showed up just a few times. This chain joins TRBV2 and TRBJ2-2; D unclear. The CDR3 runs to 15 residues. Germline-derived CDR1 and CDR2 are SNHLY and FYNNEI. Between the trimmed V and J ends, which lost 4 bases and 1 base, there was a span of 10 bases. The CDR3 loop reads CASSVGSRNTGELFF. CDR3 in DNA: TGTGCCAGCAGTGTTGGGTCGCGGAACACCGGGGAGCTGTTTTTT.

In the case of this clone: In the same sample, other DNA sequences code for this CDR3. CDR3 nucleotides: TGCAGCGCAAAAACAGGCTACGAGCAGTACTTC. Encoded protein: CSAKTGYEQYF. The rearrangement links TRBV20-1 to TRBJ2-7; TRBD1 is a possible D gene (5 bases). The CDR3 has 11 amino acids. The germline V gene encodes CDR1 DFQATT and CDR2 SNEGSKA (reference sequence).

Notes on this clone: The same CDR3 is also encoded by other DNA sequences in this sample. The gene calls are TRBV20-1 and TRBJ2-2; the D is unclear. The germline V gene encodes CDR1 DFQATT and CDR2 SNEGSKA (reference sequence). With 3 bases removed from V and 5 bases from J, the gap between germline ends came to 4 bases. The CDR3 covers 11 residues. This CDR3 is CSARWTGELFF. Here the CDR3 DNA reads TGCAGTGCTAGGTGGACCGGGGAGCTGTTTTTT.